The source of this T cell receptor (beta chain) is a study of shared clonotypes between healthy human individuals. Whole-study context: Each donor's CD4 naive and CD4 memory cells filled three plates apiece, CD8 naive two, and CD8 memory one. General study points: Around 5% of naive CD4 clonotypes were common to four donors.

V was trimmed by 1 base and J by 3 bases, leaving 12 bases between them. There are 15 residues in the CDR3. Looked up from germline, CDR1 is SGHTA and CDR2 is FQGNSA. As concerns this clone: What it recognizes is unknown.

The assay was immunoSEQ multiplex PCR, and TCRdb's table has in-frame clones only and misses some. The sample yields approximately 980,000 clones, approximately 76% seen once. Sequencing used memory CD4+ T cells sorted from blood. Subset given: CD45RA-negative fraction. The gene calls are TRBV7-2 and TRBJ2-5; a weak D match, TRBD2 (5 bases). The receptor was derived from a man aged 18 to 29 in good health. The CDR3 DNA reads as TGTGCCAGCAGCTTAGGAGGGCAGAGAGAAGAGACCCAGTACTTC. Amino acid sequence: CASSLGGQREETQYF.